This TCR beta chain emerged from a study of T cell clones after liver transplantation. Study information: TCRbeta sequencing after a pre-transplant mixed lymphocyte reaction identified graft-donor-reactive clones, later tracked in post-transplant blood. Standard immunosuppression, with no induction, continued until 12-24 months after transplant. Samples came pre-transplant, pre-randomization before withdrawal, and post-randomization after withdrawal ended.

The CDR3 has 15 residues. V shed 4 bases, J shed 2 bases, and the junction held 4 bases outside the gene matches. Germline V CDR1 and CDR2: MNHEY, SMNVEV (reference sequence). Libraries were prepared by immunoSEQ multiplex PCR; TCRdb keeps only in-frame clonotypes and omits some of them. The repertoire includes about 74,000 clones, about 80% of them detected once, and over 0.45% sits in the top ten. The TCR originated in a human donor who received a liver transplant. The sample was CD4+ T cells from blood, taken before liver transplant. The V gene is TRBV27, the J gene TRBJ1-5; 8 bases map to TRBD1. The CDR3 region is CASSSGQGGNQPQHF. The DNA for the CDR3 is TGTGCCAGCAGTTCCGGACAGGGAGGCAATCAGCCCCAGCATTTT.